This record concerns one TCR beta chain sequence. The data were produced by immunoSEQ multiplex PCR, yet TCRdb's version contains in-frame clones alone and is incomplete. Counted here are fewer than 55,000 clones, roughly two thirds occurring once; the ten biggest clones make up just under 9%. The data belong to a study of blood T cell repertoires in COVID-19. The CDR3 covers 15 residues. Looked up from germline, CDR1 is SGDLS and CDR2 is YYNGEE. Trimming shortened V by 0 bases and J by 3 bases, and 12 bases separated the two germline ends. The sample was peripheral blood. The origin of this receptor is a woman in her seventies with acute or convalescent COVID-19. This chain connects TRBV9 to TRBJ1-1, with D tentatively TRBD1 (5 bases). The CDR3 nucleotides are TGTGCCAGCAGCGTAGGAGTGTGGGGGGACACTGAAGCTTTCTTT. As protein: CASSVGVWGDTEAFF.